This T cell receptor (beta chain) originates from a study of CD8+CD57+ T cells in acquired aplastic anemia. About the research overall: CD4+ and CD8+ cells, once sorted, gave DNA averaging about 3.4 ug.

Study-level points and caveats: Patients and controls had CD8+ Simpson's diversity values that were not significantly distinct.

Points on this clonotype: Its antigen is not known.

The template for TCR beta VDJ and CDR3 sequence profiling was genomic DNA. Each CDR3 protein gets one entry after TCRdb re-called the reads with MiXCR. Of around 190,000 distinct CDR3 sequences listed, roughly 56% are singletons. The CDR3 is 13 amino acids. Trimming took off 0 bases at V and 7 bases at J, with 7 bases between the two ends. Germline CDR1 and CDR2: KGHSH and LQKENI. Sample: sorted CD4+, CD8+, or CD8+CD57+ T cells (not recorded which) from PBMCs. This TCR was recovered from a human donor in good health, serving as a control. V gene TRBV18 combines with J gene TRBJ2-4; a possible D gene is TRBD1 (6 bases). The CDR3 loop is CASSPPDSNIQYF. The CDR3 nucleotides are TGTGCCAGCTCACCACCGGACAGCAACATTCAGTACTTC.